This T cell receptor beta chain was found in a study of beta chain features in type 1 diabetes. Regarding the study as a whole: With patients and controls alike, PCR might favor shorter templates to an equal degree. Shortening of TCRB CDR3s, moderate but significant, appeared in all four CD4+ subsets of Type 1 diabetes patients. VDJ junctions from type 1 diabetes patients carried fewer insertions and larger deletions. The naive, central memory and Treg TCRB repertoires looked more alike in patients than they did in healthy donors.

A few counts support this clone. Its antigen is unidentified. The entirety of the isolated RNA underwent reverse transcription, so expressed TCRB transcripts were sequenced. Profiled with immunoSEQ multiplex PCR; TCRdb holds only in-frame clones, not every one. The data show fewer than 900,000 clones, under 20% seen once. The sequence came from a woman under 30 in good health. Sequencing input: naive CD4+ T cells from blood.

The CDR3 nucleotides are TGTGCCAGTAGTATTTTCGTGAATCAGGGTACTGGGGCCAACGTCCTGACTTTC. This sequence encodes CASSIFVNQGTGANVLTF. The chain combines TRBV19 with TRBJ2-6, with D possibly TRBD1 on 5 matching bases. The CDR3 has 18 amino acids. Trimming pared 3 bases from V and 2 bases from J, leaving 17 bases between. Looked up from germline, CDR1 is LNHDA and CDR2 is SQIVND (reference sequence).